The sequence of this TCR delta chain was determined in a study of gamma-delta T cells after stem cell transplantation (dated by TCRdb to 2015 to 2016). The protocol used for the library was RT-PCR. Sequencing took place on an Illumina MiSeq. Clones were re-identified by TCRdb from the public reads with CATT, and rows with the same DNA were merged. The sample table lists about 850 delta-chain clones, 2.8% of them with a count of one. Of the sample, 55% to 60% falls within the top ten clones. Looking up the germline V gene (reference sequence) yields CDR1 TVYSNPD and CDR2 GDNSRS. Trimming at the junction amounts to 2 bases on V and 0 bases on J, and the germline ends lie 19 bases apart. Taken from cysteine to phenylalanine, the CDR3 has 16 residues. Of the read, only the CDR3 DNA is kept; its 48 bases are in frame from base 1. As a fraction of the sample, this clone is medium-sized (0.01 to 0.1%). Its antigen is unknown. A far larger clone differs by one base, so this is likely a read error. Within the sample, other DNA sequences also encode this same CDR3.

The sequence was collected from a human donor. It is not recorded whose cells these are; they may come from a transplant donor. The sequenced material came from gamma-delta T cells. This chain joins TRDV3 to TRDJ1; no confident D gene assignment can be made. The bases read TGTGCCTTTTTGGGCAAGTGGGCTCAATACACCGATAAACTCATCTTT. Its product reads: CAFLGKWAQYTDKLIF.